The T cell receptor (beta chain) described here comes from a study of blood T cells in healthy people across ages. Points from the study as a whole: Diversity estimates from one million T cells were considered underestimates. Naive CD4+ cell counts and diversity both ran higher in long-lived than in aged donors.

Using a J-beta primer mix together with a sample-barcoded 5' primer, a second PCR was run for about 6 to 11 cycles. MiXCR was run by TCRdb on the 5' RACE reads, yielding one entry per CDR3 protein. The sample records 550,000 to 650,000 distinct CDR3 sequences, 25% to 35% being singletons. This CDR3 is built from 14 residues. Germline V gene sequence: CDR1 LGHDT, CDR2 YNNKEL (reference sequence). Trimming at V came to 5 bases and at J to 6 bases, leaving 5 bases not matched to a gene. A minimum of 6 million PBMCs was isolated per sample. As concerns this clonotype: The antigen remains undetermined.

The same sample was also studied in work on T cells of mothers and their children. That paper states: Versus unrelated pairs, overlap was slightly higher in related mother-child pairs, without reaching significance.

The origin of this receptor is a boy aged 2 to 9 in good health. The sample was blood. This rearrangement joins TRBV3-1 to TRBJ2-1; 9 bases match TRBD2. The CDR3 DNA reads as TGTGCCAGCAGCTGGCGGGGGGGTACCAATGAGCAGTTCTTC. Translation gives CASSWRGGTNEQFF.